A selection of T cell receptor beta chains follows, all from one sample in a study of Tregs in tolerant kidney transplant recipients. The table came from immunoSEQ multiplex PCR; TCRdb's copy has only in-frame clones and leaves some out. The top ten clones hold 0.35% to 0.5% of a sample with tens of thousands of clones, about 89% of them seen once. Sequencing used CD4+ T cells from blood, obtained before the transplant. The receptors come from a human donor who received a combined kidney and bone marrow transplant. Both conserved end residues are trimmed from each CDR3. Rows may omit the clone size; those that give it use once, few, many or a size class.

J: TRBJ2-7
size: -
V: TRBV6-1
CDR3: ASSEGDRGFSYEQY

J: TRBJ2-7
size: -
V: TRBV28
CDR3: ASTWGGSGYEQY

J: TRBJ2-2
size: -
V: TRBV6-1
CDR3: ASSAYRTVAQGKGTGELF

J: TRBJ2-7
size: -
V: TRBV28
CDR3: ASSGLAGGNEQY

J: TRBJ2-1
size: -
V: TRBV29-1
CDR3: SVGTGLESYNEQF

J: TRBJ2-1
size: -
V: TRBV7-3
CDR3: ASSRLAGVNEQF

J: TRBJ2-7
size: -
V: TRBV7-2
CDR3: ASSPLYYYEQY

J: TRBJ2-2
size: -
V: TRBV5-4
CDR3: ASSFGGGSYTGELF

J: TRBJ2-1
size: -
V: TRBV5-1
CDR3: ASSLTVPLGYNEQF

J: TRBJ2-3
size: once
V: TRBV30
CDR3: AWSVQTSSTDTQY

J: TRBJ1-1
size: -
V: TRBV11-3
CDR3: ASSSTGTGAGAF

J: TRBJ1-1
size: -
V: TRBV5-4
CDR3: ASSLAGNTEAF

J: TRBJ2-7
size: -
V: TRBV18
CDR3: ASSLRTSGSSGEQY

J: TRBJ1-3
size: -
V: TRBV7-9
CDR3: ASSLNGQRSGNTIY

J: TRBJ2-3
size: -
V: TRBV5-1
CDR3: ASSTGDAGVPDTQY

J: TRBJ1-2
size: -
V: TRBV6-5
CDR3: ASSSAGVDYGYT

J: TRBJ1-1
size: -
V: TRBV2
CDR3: ASTGQGATEAF

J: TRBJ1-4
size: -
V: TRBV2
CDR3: ASSARKNEKLF

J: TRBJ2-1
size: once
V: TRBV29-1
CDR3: SVEAGRVSSYNEQF

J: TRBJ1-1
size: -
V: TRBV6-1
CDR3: ASSVTGREAF

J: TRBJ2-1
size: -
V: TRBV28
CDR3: ASSSVGSSYNEQF

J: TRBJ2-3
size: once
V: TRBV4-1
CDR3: ASSQAYPGLLTDTQY

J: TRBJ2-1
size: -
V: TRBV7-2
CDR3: ASSFYPGSSYNEQF

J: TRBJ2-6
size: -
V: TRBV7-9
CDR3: ASSLVTPVRAGANVLT

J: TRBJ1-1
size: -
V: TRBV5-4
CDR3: ASSAPQGTMNTEAF

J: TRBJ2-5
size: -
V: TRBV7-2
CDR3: ASSLSLAGRETQY

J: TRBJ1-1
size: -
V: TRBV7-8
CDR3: ASRSTGQGNTEAF

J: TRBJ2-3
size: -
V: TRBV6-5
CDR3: ASRPPEGTDTQY

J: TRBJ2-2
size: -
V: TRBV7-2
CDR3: ASSSDRVLKPTGELF

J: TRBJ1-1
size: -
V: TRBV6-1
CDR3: ASSETRGGTEAF

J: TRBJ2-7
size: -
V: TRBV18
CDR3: ASSIPGQGHEQY

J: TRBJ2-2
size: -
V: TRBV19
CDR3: ASRPTGNTGELF

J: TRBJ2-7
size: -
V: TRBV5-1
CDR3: ASSPSLAGASYEQY

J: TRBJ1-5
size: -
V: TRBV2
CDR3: ASSLAGLNQPQH

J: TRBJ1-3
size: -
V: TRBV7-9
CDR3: ASSLGAGGSSGNTIY

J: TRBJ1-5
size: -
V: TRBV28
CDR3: ASSSGTRGGNQPQH

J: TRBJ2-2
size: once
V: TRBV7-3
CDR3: ASSLASRETGELF

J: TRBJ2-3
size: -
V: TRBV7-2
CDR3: ASSYDRGTDTQY

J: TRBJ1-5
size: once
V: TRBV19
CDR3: ASSIGGFSNQPQH

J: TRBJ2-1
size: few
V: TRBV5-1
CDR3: ASSGGLAANEQF

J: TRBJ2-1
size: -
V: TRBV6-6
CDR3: ASTFRSSYNEQF

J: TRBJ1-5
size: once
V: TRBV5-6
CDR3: ASSLGQKGQPQH

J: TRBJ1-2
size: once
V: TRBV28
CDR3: ASTMSAGVTYGYT

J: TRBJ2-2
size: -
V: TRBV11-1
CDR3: ASSSPRGPGTGELF